These T cell receptor beta chains were read from a single sample in a study of blood T cell repertoires in COVID-19. Data came from immunoSEQ multiplex PCR; TCRdb stores just in-frame clones and leaves some out. The sample lists more than 75,000 clones; under 85% were seen once. Sequencing was performed on peripheral blood. Receptors originate from a human donor in a cohort sampled during active COVID-19. Both conserved end residues are part of each CDR3. Fields, in order: D gene, V gene, clone size, J gene, CDR3 protein, CDR3 DNA. A D gene is named only where the DNA matches it firmly. Not every row has a clone size; where given, it reads once, few, many or a size class.

>TRBD1|TRBV28|.|TRBJ1-1
CASSLRTGGLFAEAFF
TGTGCCAGCAGCCTAAGGACAGGGGGCTTGTTCGCTGAAGCTTTCTTT
>TRBD2|TRBV6-2/TRBV6-3|.|TRBJ2-1
CASSYSMASGGDRNEQFF
TGTGCCAGCAGTTACTCTATGGCTAGCGGGGGGGATCGGAATGAGCAGTTCTTC
>.|TRBV7-9|.|TRBJ2-7
CASSPRGSPYEQYF
TGTGCCAGCAGCCCCAGGGGTTCCCCCTACGAGCAGTACTTC
>.|TRBV2|.|TRBJ2-2
CASISGLNTGELFF
TGTGCCAGCATTTCGGGTTTGAACACCGGGGAGCTGTTTTTT
>TRBD2|TRBV13|.|TRBJ2-7
CASSFTGGLGAGGYEQYF
TGTGCCAGCAGCTTTACGGGGGGACTCGGGGCTGGCGGGTACGAGCAGTACTTC
>TRBD1|TRBV3-1/TRBV3-2|.|TRBJ1-4
CASSQEAGQGKLFF
TGTGCCAGCAGCCAAGAGGCGGGACAGGGTAAACTGTTTTTT
>TRBD1|TRBV15|.|TRBJ2-6
CATSTWDRWAGANVLTF
TGTGCCACCAGCACTTGGGACAGGTGGGCTGGGGCCAACGTCCTGACTTTC
>TRBD1|TRBV19|few|TRBJ1-5
CASSLLQGAKANQPQHF
TGTGCCAGTAGCCTCTTACAGGGGGCAAAGGCCAATCAGCCCCAGCATTTT
>.|TRBV5-1|.|TRBJ1-1
CASSQHENTEAFF
TGCGCCAGCAGCCAACACGAGAACACTGAAGCTTTCTTT
>TRBD2|TRBV9|.|TRBJ2-2
CASRPSGGANTGELFF
TGTGCCAGCAGGCCTAGCGGGGGGGCGAACACCGGGGAGCTGTTTTTT
>.|TRBV10-3|.|TRBJ1-6
CAISDRSERMPLHF
TGTGCCATCAGTGACAGGTCCGAACGGATGCCCCTCCACTTT
>.|TRBV12-5|.|TRBJ2-2
CASGLNQGNTGELFF
TGTGCTAGTGGTCTCAACCAGGGTAACACCGGGGAGCTGTTTTTT
>.|TRBV19|.|TRBJ1-5
CATTSRQNPYQPQHF
TGTGCCACTACATCCCGACAGAACCCTTATCAGCCCCAGCATTTT
>TRBD1|TRBV5-5|.|TRBJ2-5
CASSSTGQETQYF
TGTGCCAGCAGCTCGACAGGGCAAGAGACCCAGTACTTC
>.|TRBV6-4|.|TRBJ2-2
CASKSRVDTGELFF
TGTGCCAGCAAATCCAGGGTGGACACCGGGGAGCTGTTTTTT
>TRBD1|TRBV29-1|.|TRBJ2-2
CSVADRGTHTGELFF
TGCAGCGTAGCGGACAGGGGTACACACACCGGGGAGCTGTTTTTT
>TRBD1|TRBV7-3|once|TRBJ2-1
CASSSGTGALEQFF
TGTGCCAGCAGCTCCGGGACAGGGGCGCTGGAGCAGTTCTTC
>.|TRBV20-1|.|TRBJ1-2
CSASGANYGYTF
TGCAGTGCTAGTGGAGCTAACTATGGCTACACCTTC
>TRBD1|TRBV5-1|.|TRBJ2-7
CASSPDRVGHEQYF
TGCGCCAGCAGCCCGGACAGGGTTGGGCACGAGCAGTACTTC
>TRBD2|TRBV19|.|TRBJ2-5
CASSILGASGGGETQYF
TGTGCCAGTAGTATCCTAGGGGCTAGCGGGGGGGGAGAGACCCAGTACTTC
>.|TRBV28|.|TRBJ2-7
CASMNSGQAYEQYF
TGTGCCAGCATGAATAGCGGCCAAGCCTACGAGCAGTACTTC
>.|TRBV15|.|TRBJ1-1
CATSGQMNTEAFF
TGTGCCACCAGCGGTCAGATGAACACTGAAGCTTTCTTT
>TRBD1|TRBV9|.|TRBJ1-2
CASSRQGKGYTF
TGTGCCAGCAGCAGACAGGGAAAAGGCTACACCTTC
>TRBD1|TRBV7-9|.|TRBJ2-2
CASSTGQKLTPGELFF
TGTGCCAGCAGCACGGGACAGAAGCTAACCCCCGGGGAGCTGTTTTTT
>TRBD2|TRBV4-1|.|TRBJ2-1
CASSQDGSRGGQVDEQFF
TGCGCCAGCAGCCAAGATGGATCGCGGGGGGGCCAGGTTGATGAGCAGTTCTTC
>.|TRBV19|.|TRBJ1-1
CASSTTPFVRGTEAFF
TGTGCCAGTAGTACGACCCCGTTCGTAAGGGGTACTGAAGCTTTCTTT
>.|TRBV23-1|.|TRBJ2-7
CASSRSLRRDIYEQYF
TGCGCCAGCAGTCGAAGCCTGCGGAGGGATATTTACGAGCAGTACTTC
>.|TRBV7-2|.|TRBJ1-1
CASSLDFGSTEAFF
TGTGCCAGCAGCTTAGATTTCGGTTCCACTGAAGCTTTCTTT
>TRBD1|TRBV25-1|.|TRBJ2-4
CARAQGAKGIQYF
TGTGCCAGGGCTCAGGGGGCGAAAGGCATTCAGTACTTC
>.|TRBV11-2|.|TRBJ2-5
CASSLGYRNTQETQYF
TGTGCCAGCAGCTTAGGATACAGGAACACCCAAGAGACCCAGTACTTC
>.|TRBV6-6|.|TRBJ1-2
CASRPQSLAGGYTF
TGTGCCAGCCGACCTCAATCTCTAGCTGGGGGCTACACCTTC
>TRBD1|TRBV2|.|TRBJ1-2
CASSGQGRGGYTF
TGTGCCAGCAGTGGACAGGGTAGGGGTGGCTACACCTTC
>.|TRBV19|.|TRBJ1-4
CASTDTGPEKLFF
TGTGCCAGTACGGACACTGGACCTGAAAAACTGTTTTTT
>TRBD1|TRBV7-9|.|TRBJ1-2
CASSSPDRGRLLSGYTF
TGTGCCAGCAGCTCCCCAGACAGGGGGCGACTCTTGAGTGGCTACACCTTC
>.|TRBV5-4|.|TRBJ1-1
CASSNTTGWNTEAFF
TGTGCCAGCAGCAACACGACAGGATGGAACACTGAAGCTTTCTTT
>TRBD2|TRBV5-4|.|TRBJ2-5
CASSSPSGGLQETQYF
TGTGCCAGCAGTTCTCCTAGCGGGGGACTCCAAGAGACCCAGTACTTC
>TRBD1|TRBV19|.|TRBJ1-6
CASKELDRGYNSPLHF
TGTGCCAGTAAGGAATTGGACAGGGGGTATAATTCACCCCTCCACTTT
>.|TRBV7-9|.|TRBJ1-5
CASSLSISNQPQHF
TGTGCCAGCAGCTTAAGCATTAGCAATCAGCCCCAGCATTTT
>.|TRBV9|.|TRBJ1-1
CASSAHIQGSTEAFF
TGTGCCAGCAGCGCTCATATTCAGGGGAGCACTGAAGCTTTCTTT
>TRBD1|TRBV28|.|TRBJ1-1
CASSQTGQGGPEAFF
TGTGCCAGCAGTCAAACGGGACAGGGAGGGCCTGAAGCTTTCTTT
>.|TRBV3-1/TRBV3-2|.|TRBJ2-2
CASSQNRLRNTGELFF
TGTGCCAGCAGCCAGAACAGACTAAGAAACACCGGGGAGCTGTTTTTT
>TRBD1|TRBV12-5|.|TRBJ1-4
CASGLVSAGTGGKKLFF
TGTGCTAGTGGTTTGGTATCTGCCGGGACAGGGGGCAAAAAACTGTTTTTT
>.|TRBV28|.|TRBJ2-7
CASWSQGNSYEQYF
TGTGCCAGCTGGTCACAGGGAAACTCCTACGAGCAGTACTTC
>TRBD2|TRBV27|.|TRBJ2-1
CASSTGTSGSREQFF
TGTGCCAGCAGTACCGGGACTAGCGGTTCTCGGGAGCAGTTCTTC
>TRBD2|TRBV18|.|TRBJ2-3
CASSPPGLAGSTDTQYF
TGTGCCAGCTCACCACCGGGACTAGCGGGGAGCACAGATACGCAGTATTTT
>TRBD1|TRBV5-5|.|TRBJ1-5
CASSRGTGGPVNQPQHF
TGTGCCAGCAGCCGCGGGACAGGGGGGCCCGTCAATCAGCCCCAGCATTTT
>.|TRBV4-2|.|TRBJ2-1
CASSLSGLLSYNEQFF
TGTGCCAGCAGTCTAAGCGGACTTCTCTCCTACAATGAGCAGTTCTTC
>.|TRBV7-9|.|TRBJ1-1
CASSLWASPRNAEAFF
TGTGCCAGCAGCTTATGGGCGTCCCCCCGGAACGCTGAAGCTTTCTTT